A single sample gave rise to the 11 T cell receptor beta chains below, sequenced in a study of T-cell reconstitution after alpha-beta-depleted transplantation in children. Construction of the TCRbeta library involved unique molecular identifiers. TCRdb independently ran MiXCR on the PCR reads; one entry per CDR3 protein. The data show about 400,000 distinct CDR3 sequences, around 21% seen once. Sequenced material: PBMCs from the stem cell graft donor, taken from the stem cell graft. Every receptor here comes from a human donor who donated a stem cell graft to a child with acute myeloid leukemia.

This chain links TRBV7-3 with TRBJ2-5; D is uncertain. CDR3 length: 14 amino acids. Trimming removed 4 bases from V and 5 bases from J, with 14 bases in between. From germline, CDR1 is SGHTA and CDR2 FQGTGA. The CDR3 spells CASSSGAGSETQYF. The DNA of the CDR3 is TGTGCCAGCAGCTCAGGTGCTGGTTCGGAGACCCAGTACTTC.

This clonotype was picked up a small number of times. The chain recombines TRBV29-1 with TRBJ2-3; 7 nucleotides align to TRBD2. The CDR3 covers 13 residues. CDR1 SQVTM and CDR2 ANQGSEA come from the germline V gene. V shed 7 bases and J 5 bases; nucleotides not matched to a gene: 9. The CDR3 here is CSAGGRAEDTQYF. The CDR3, as DNA: TGCAGCGCCGGAGGGAGGGCCGAAGATACGCAGTATTTT.

This clonotype occurred a few times. The chain combines TRBV20-1 with TRBJ1-1; D call uncertain. Between the trimmed V and J ends, which lost 6 bases and 0 bases, there was a span of 11 bases. The length of the CDR3 is 13 residues. The V gene's germline CDR1 is DFQATT and CDR2 SNEGSKA (reference sequence). The CDR3 sequence is CSAVAGLNTEAFF. As DNA, the CDR3 is TGCAGTGCGGTGGCAGGATTGAACACTGAAGCTTTCTTT.

This rearrangement joins TRBV18 to TRBJ1-1; no definite D call. V was clipped by 8 bases and J by 1 base, with 14 bases between them. Germline V CDR1 and CDR2: KGHSH, LQKENI. The CDR3 extends over 14 amino acids. The CDR3 loop is CASHTLGENTEAFF. The DNA of the CDR3 is TGTGCCAGCCACACATTAGGAGAGAACACTGAAGCTTTCTTT.

This clonotype was counted only a few times. The J gene is TRBJ2-7, the V gene TRBV12-3 or TRBV12-4; TRBD1 matches 10 bases. The J segment lost 5 bases and the V segment lost 5 bases, leaving 3 bases of the junction unmatched. The CDR3 consists of 13 residues. In nucleotides, the CDR3 is TGTGCCAGCAGTGGGACAGGGGTTGACGAGCAGTACTTC. It specifies CASSGTGVDEQYF.

In its sample, this clonotype was seen a few times. This sequence joins TRBV11-1 and TRBJ2-5; a possible D gene is TRBD2 (5 bases). V was pared by 4 bases and J by 2 bases, with 26 bases between. The CDR3 covers 19 residues. Germline V gene data show CDR1 as SGHAT and CDR2 as FQDESV (reference sequence). CDR3 region: CASSSRDALLAITQETQYF. DNA of the CDR3: TGTGCCAGCAGCTCACGCGACGCTCTTCTAGCAATCACGCAAGAGACCCAGTACTTC.

This clonotype was seen once. The chain links TRBV15 to TRBJ2-7; 7 positions match TRBD1. Germline CDR1 and CDR2: LNHNV and YYDKDF (reference sequence). This CDR3 spans 13 amino acids. Unmatched junction bases numbered 3, after V lost 1 base and J lost 6 bases. The CDR3 protein is CATSRGQGFEQYF. CDR3 nucleotide sequence: TGTGCCACCAGCAGAGGACAGGGCTTCGAGCAGTACTTC.

This clonotype came up a few times. The DNA for the CDR3 is TGCAGTGCTTCCACAGCGCGGGGGTGGGAGACCCAGTACTTC. Protein: CSASTARGWETQYF. This chain uses TRBV20-1 with TRBJ2-5; 7 bases fit TRBD2. Per the germline V gene, CDR1 is DFQATT and CDR2 is SNEGSKA (reference sequence). J was trimmed by 5 bases and V by 5 bases; bases with no gene match: 11. This CDR3 comprises 14 residues.

The chain combines TRBV20-1 with TRBJ1-5, with D maybe TRBD1 (5 bases). CDR3 length: 13 amino acids. Trimming left V 2 bases short and J 3 bases short, with 8 bases between. Germline V lookup: CDR1 DFQATT, CDR2 SNEGSKA (reference sequence). This CDR3 is CSARQDNNQPQHF. CDR3 sequence (DNA): TGCAGTGCTAGACAGGACAACAATCAGCCCCAGCATTTT.

The J gene is TRBJ2-1, the V gene TRBV15; 9 nucleotides line up with TRBD2. Germline loops: CDR1 LNHNV, CDR2 YYDKDF (reference sequence). The CDR3 runs 17 residues. With V trimmed by 1 base and J by 1 base, 5 bases remained unmatched. CDR3 bases: TGTGCCACCAGCAGAGGAGGCGGGAGGGGATCCTACAATGAGCAGTTCTTC. It is translated as CATSRGGGRGSYNEQFF. Filled out from reference TRBV15 and TRBJ2-1, the complete variable domain reads DAMVIQNPRYQVTQFGKPVTLSCSQTLNHNVMYWYQQKSSQAPKLLFHYYDKDFNNEADTPDNFQSRRPNTSFCFLDIRSPGLGDTAMYLCATSRGGGRGSYNEQFFGPGTRLTVL.

V usage is TRBV5-1 and J usage is TRBJ2-1; 14 nucleotides agree with TRBD2. Germline V gives CDR1 SGHRS, CDR2 YFSETQ. With V trimmed by 0 bases and J by 8 bases, 4 bases remained unmatched. The CDR3 has 16 amino acids. CDR3 in DNA: TGCGCCAGCAGCTTGGCGGGACTAGCGGGAGTGGATGAGCAGTTCTTC. Its translation: CASSLAGLAGVDEQFF.